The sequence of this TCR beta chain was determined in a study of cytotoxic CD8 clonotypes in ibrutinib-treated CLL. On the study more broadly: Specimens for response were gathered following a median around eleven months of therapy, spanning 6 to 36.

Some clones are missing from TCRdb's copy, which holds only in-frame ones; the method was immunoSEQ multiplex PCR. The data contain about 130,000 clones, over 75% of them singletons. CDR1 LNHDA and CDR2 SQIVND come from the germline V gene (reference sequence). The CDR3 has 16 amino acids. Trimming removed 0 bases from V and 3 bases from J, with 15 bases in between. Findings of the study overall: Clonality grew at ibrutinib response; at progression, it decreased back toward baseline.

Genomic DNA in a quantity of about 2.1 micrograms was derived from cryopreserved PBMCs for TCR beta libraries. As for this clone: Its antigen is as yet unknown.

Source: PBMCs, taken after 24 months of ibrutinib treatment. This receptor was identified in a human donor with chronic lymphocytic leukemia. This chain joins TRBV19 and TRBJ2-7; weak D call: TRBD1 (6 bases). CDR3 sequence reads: CASSIDPYGQLYEQYF. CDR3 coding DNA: TGTGCCAGTAGTATAGATCCTTACGGACAGCTCTACGAGCAGTACTTC.